The entry that follows covers one TCR beta chain sequence. The antigen is not known. This sample was included in a study of vaccination effects on CD4 cells after COVID-19. Study background: Samples that were drawn after vaccination came a median of 72 days after the second dose. Findings of the study overall: Clonal contraction was marked in infection- and vaccine-induced clones late after vaccination. Just 1 of 255 vaccine-induced clones in healthy recipients was cross-reactive.

Assay used: immunoSEQ multiplex PCR; TCRdb lists only in-frame clones, some missing. The table includes around 32,000 clones, 55% to 70% detected once. Trimming pared 4 bases from V and 3 bases from J, leaving 15 bases between. The CDR3 contains 14 residues. Germline CDR1 reads GTSNPN; CDR2 reads SVGIG (reference sequence). Antigen-specific CD4+ T cells expanded by the ViraFEST assay with viral peptide pools were then sequenced. Following culture for about ten days, CD4+ T cells were isolated. Vaccine administered to participants consisted of two doses of either BNT162b2 or mRNA-1273. In the cultures, half the medium was exchanged for IL-2 medium on days 3 and 7.

Specimen: CD4+ T cells from PBMCs cultured with SARS-CoV-2 spike peptides, collected after COVID-19 vaccination. The rearrangement uses TRBV30 and TRBJ2-5; weak D call: TRBD2 (7 bases). This TCR derives from a human donor who received a COVID-19 vaccine. The CDR3 bases are TGTGCCTGGAAGTGGGGGCGGGGGAAAGAGACCCAGTACTTC. Translating it yields CAWKWGRGKETQYF. Full variable domain (remainder filled in from reference TRBV30 and TRBJ2-5): SQTIHQWPATLVQPVGSPLSLECTVEGTSNPNLYWYRQAAGRGLQLLFYSVGIGQISSEVPQNLSASRPQDRQFILSSKKLLLSDSGFYLCAWKWGRGKETQYFGPGTRLLVL.